This is a list of T cell receptor beta chains from one sample in a study of T cells expressing NK-cell markers. TCRdb reworked the 5' RACE reads into one entry per CDR3 protein, no DNA. This table lists a few hundred thousand distinct CDR3 sequences. The sample consisted of blood T cells: a sorted CD56 or NKG2C T cell subset, CD4+ or CD8+ T cells, or bulk PBMC T cells (not recorded which). These receptors were taken from a man between 18 and 35 years old in good health. The CDR3 runs from the conserved cysteine through the conserved F or W. Each record gives: CDR3 length, V gene, J gene, CDR3 protein.

len: 16
v_gene: TRBV12-3/TRBV12-4
j_gene: TRBJ2-3
CDR3aa: CASSFLSWGGTDTQYF

len: 15
v_gene: TRBV6-5
j_gene: TRBJ1-1
CDR3aa: CASTGTGAGYTEAFF

len: 13
v_gene: TRBV12-3/TRBV12-4
j_gene: TRBJ1-1
CDR3aa: CASSVTGGTEAFF

len: 15
v_gene: TRBV27
j_gene: TRBJ2-7
CDR3aa: CASSSRKEGIYEQYF

len: 14
v_gene: TRBV20-1
j_gene: TRBJ2-7
CDR3aa: CSACGDGRSYEQYF

len: 13
v_gene: TRBV2
j_gene: TRBJ1-1
CDR3aa: CASSDFKGNEAFF

len: 18
v_gene: TRBV11-1
j_gene: TRBJ2-2
CDR3aa: CASSSTPSIAGGTGELFF

len: 18
v_gene: TRBV27
j_gene: TRBJ1-1
CDR3aa: CASSFRRPRVESNTEAFF

len: 13
v_gene: TRBV20-1
j_gene: TRBJ2-3
CDR3aa: CSARPPVHDTQYF

len: 15
v_gene: TRBV5-6
j_gene: TRBJ2-3
CDR3aa: CASIPFSGDTDTQYF

len: 16
v_gene: TRBV7-2
j_gene: TRBJ1-6
CDR3aa: CASSKGSGRRNSPLHF

len: 15
v_gene: TRBV24-1
j_gene: TRBJ1-4
CDR3aa: CATSPKGTGREKLFF

len: 15
v_gene: TRBV7-3
j_gene: TRBJ2-1
CDR3aa: CASSQRGGRFAEQFF

len: 12
v_gene: TRBV29-1
j_gene: TRBJ1-1
CDR3aa: CSVAGWGGEAFF

len: 11
v_gene: TRBV7-9
j_gene: TRBJ2-5
CDR3aa: CASSYGRDQYF

len: 14
v_gene: TRBV18
j_gene: TRBJ1-1
CDR3aa: CASSHELAGTEAFF

len: 15
v_gene: TRBV7-2
j_gene: TRBJ2-7
CDR3aa: CASSLGTAAAYEQYF

len: 17
v_gene: TRBV6-2/TRBV6-3
j_gene: TRBJ2-6
CDR3aa: CASSPVGLISGANVLTF

len: 15
v_gene: TRBV23-1
j_gene: TRBJ2-7
CDR3aa: CASSRTRVIFGEQYF

len: 14
v_gene: TRBV18
j_gene: TRBJ1-1
CDR3aa: CASSPGLIGGEAFF

len: 13
v_gene: TRBV10-3
j_gene: TRBJ1-5
CDR3aa: CAISGTENQPQHF